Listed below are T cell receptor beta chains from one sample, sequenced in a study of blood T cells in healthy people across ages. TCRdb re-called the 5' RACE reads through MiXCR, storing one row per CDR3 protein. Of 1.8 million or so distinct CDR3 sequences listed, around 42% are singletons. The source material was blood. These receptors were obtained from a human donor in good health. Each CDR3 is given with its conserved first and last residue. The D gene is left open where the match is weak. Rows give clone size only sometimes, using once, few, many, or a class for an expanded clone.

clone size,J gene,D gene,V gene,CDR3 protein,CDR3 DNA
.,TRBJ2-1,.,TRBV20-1,CSARDLGTHGSNEQFF,TGCAGTGCTAGAGATCTCGGGACGCACGGCTCGAATGAGCAGTTCTTC
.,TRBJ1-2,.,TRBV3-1,CASSQVDGDGYTF,TGTGCCAGCAGCCAAGTTGATGGCGATGGCTACACCTTC
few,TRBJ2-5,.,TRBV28,CASTKAGETQYF,TGTGCCAGCACGAAAGCGGGAGAGACCCAGTACTTC
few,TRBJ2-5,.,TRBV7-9,CASSSNRLALETQYF,TGTGCCAGCAGCTCAAATAGACTCGCGCTGGAGACCCAGTACTTC
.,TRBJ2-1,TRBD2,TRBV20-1,CSAKTSGGPLANYNEQFF,TGCAGTGCCAAGACTAGCGGGGGCCCCCTAGCCAACTACAATGAACAGTTCTTC
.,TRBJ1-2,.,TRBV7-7,CASSRLQGIDYGYTF,TGTGCCAGCAGCCGACTCCAGGGAATCGACTATGGCTACACCTTC
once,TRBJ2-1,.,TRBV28,CASSLDVKGDEQFF,TGTGCCAGCAGCCTCGACGTAAAGGGCGATGAGCAGTTCTTC
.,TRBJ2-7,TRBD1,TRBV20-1,CRWDRGGYEQYF,TGCAGGTGGGACAGGGGTGGCTACGAGCAGTACTTC
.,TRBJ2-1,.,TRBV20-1,CGVESSYNEQFF,TGCGGTGTCGAGAGCTCCTACAATGAGCAGTTCTTC
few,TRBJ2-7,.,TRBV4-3,CASSQEDFFSYEQYF,TGCGCCAGCAGCCAAGAGGACTTTTTCTCCTACGAGCAGTACTTC
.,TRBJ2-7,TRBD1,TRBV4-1,CASSTRGTFDEQYF,TGCGCCAGCAGCACCAGGGGGACCTTCGACGAGCAGTACTTC
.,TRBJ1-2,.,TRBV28,CASSYLGGPSGYTF,TGTGCCAGCAGTTACCTTGGGGGACCCTCTGGCTACACCTTC
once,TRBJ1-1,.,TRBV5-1,CASSLGAAEVTETFF,TGCGCCAGCAGCTTGGGGGCAGCGGAAGTCACTGAAACTTTCTTT
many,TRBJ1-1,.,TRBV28,CASSRRRSGPFF,TGTGCCAGCAGCCGACGCCGGTCGGGGCCTTTCTTT